Listed below are T cell receptor beta chains from one sample, sequenced in a study of shared clonotypes between healthy human individuals. Produced via immunoSEQ multiplex PCR; TCRdb's table is partial and in-frame only. The repertoire has some 600,000 clones, approximately 96% of them found once; the top ten carry approximately 0.1%. What was sequenced was naive CD8+ T cells sorted from blood. The receptor set was obtained from a woman aged 30 to 39 in good health. Both conserved end residues are part of each CDR3. The D gene is left open where the match is weak. Not every row has a clone size; where given, it reads once, few, many or a size class.

clone_size,d_call,v_call,j_call,cdr3_nt,cdr3_aa
once,-,TRBV10-3,TRBJ2-7,TGTGCCATCAGTGATGCGGCTCTGAGCTCCTACGAGCAGTACTTC,CAISDAALSSYEQYF
-,TRBD2,TRBV28,TRBJ2-7,TGTGCCAGCAGCAAAACTAGCGGGAGGGCCTACGAGCAGTACTTC,CASSKTSGRAYEQYF
-,TRBD1,TRBV28,TRBJ1-5,TGTGCCAGCAACGTTAGACAGGGTCGAGGTCAGCCCCAGCATTTT,CASNVRQGRGQPQHF
-,-,TRBV6-5,TRBJ2-7,TGTGCCAGCAGTTACTCGTCACAGATCGGCGAGCAGTACTTC,CASSYSSQIGEQYF
-,TRBD2,TRBV7-9,TRBJ2-3,TGTGCCAGCACCGAGGGAGGGTTGCGGACAGATACGCAGTATTTT,CASTEGGLRTDTQYF
-,TRBD1,TRBV27,TRBJ2-3,TGTGCCAGCTCGGGACAGGGATCGCCAGATACGCAGTATTTT,CASSGQGSPDTQYF
few,-,TRBV11-2,TRBJ2-7,TGTGCCAGCAGCTTAGTTCACGAGCAGTACTTC,CASSLVHEQYF
-,TRBD1,TRBV6-6,TRBJ1-4,TGTGCCAGCAGTTACTTCGACAGGGGAGGTGAAAAACTGTTTTTT,CASSYFDRGGEKLFF
-,TRBD2,TRBV27,TRBJ2-3,TGTGCCAGCAGTTTCGAGGCTAGCGGGAATACAGATACGCAGTATTTT,CASSFEASGNTDTQYF
-,TRBD1,TRBV14,TRBJ2-7,TGTGCCAGCAGCCGAGGGACAGGGCGACCCTACGAGCAGTACTTC,CASSRGTGRPYEQYF
-,-,TRBV6-9,TRBJ2-7,TGTGCCAGCAGTTACTCTGGGAGTAGCGACGAGCAGTACTTC,CASSYSGSSDEQYF
-,TRBD2,TRBV11-3,TRBJ2-1,TGTGCCAGCAGCTTAGTAGTCAGGCTAGCGGATTGTGAGCAGTTCTTC,CASSLVVRLADCEQFF
-,TRBD2,TRBV9,TRBJ2-1,TGTGCCAGCAGCGTAGATAGCGGGAGTCCCTACAATGAGCAGTTCTTC,CASSVDSGSPYNEQFF
-,-,TRBV9,TRBJ2-2,TGTGCCAGCAGCGCCTTAACTAGGGGTACCGGGGAGCTGTTTTTT,CASSALTRGTGELFF
-,TRBD1,TRBV4-2,TRBJ2-1,TGTGCCAGCAGCGACCGGGACAGTTACAATGAGCAGTTCTTC,CASSDRDSYNEQFF
-,-,TRBV28,TRBJ2-1,TGTGCCAGCAGTTTATATCGTGAGCAGTTCTTC,CASSLYREQFF
-,TRBD1,TRBV7-9,TRBJ1-4,TGTGCCAGCAGCTCGGGACAGGGGACTAATGAAAAACTGTTTTTT,CASSSGQGTNEKLFF
-,-,TRBV7-6,TRBJ2-7,TGTGCCAGCAGCGCTCGGGATATTACCTACGAGCAGTACTTC,CASSARDITYEQYF
-,TRBD1,TRBV11-2,TRBJ2-7,TGTGCCAGCAGCCACGGGACAGGGTTCCACGAGCAGTACTTC,CASSHGTGFHEQYF
once,TRBD1,TRBV6-1,TRBJ1-1,TGTGCCAGCAGTGGGGGACAGGACCTAAACACTGAAGCTTTCTTT,CASSGGQDLNTEAFF
-,TRBD1,TRBV7-9,TRBJ2-1,TGTGCCAGCAGCCCGGGACAGGGGTCCTACAATGAGCAGTTCTTC,CASSPGQGSYNEQFF
once,-,TRBV28,TRBJ1-6,TGTGCCAGCAGTTACCCACGGGGGGATGTGAATTCACCCCTCCACTTT,CASSYPRGDVNSPLHF
once,TRBD2,TRBV4-1,TRBJ2-1,TGCGCCAGCAGCCAAGAGAGGTTAGCGGGAGCCTACAATGAGCAGTTCTTC,CASSQERLAGAYNEQFF
-,-,TRBV7-9,TRBJ2-7,TGTGCCAGCAGCTTAGCACTCCGAGGCGAGCAGTACTTC,CASSLALRGEQYF
-,-,TRBV4-1,TRBJ2-7,TGCGCCAGCAGCCAGGTAGGGATCCACTACGAGCAGTACTTC,CASSQVGIHYEQYF
-,-,TRBV16,TRBJ2-3,TGTGCCAGCAGCCAATCGGGGCGGGTGAGCACAGATACGCAGTATTTT,CASSQSGRVSTDTQYF
-,-,TRBV7-8,TRBJ2-5,TGTGCCAGCAGCTTAGGCACAGGGGAGGTCCAAGAGACCCAGTACTTC,CASSLGTGEVQETQYF
-,-,TRBV10-2,TRBJ1-2,TGCGCCAGCAGTGAGTCGATTCGCCCGAACTATGGCTACACCTTC,CASSESIRPNYGYTF